What follows are 7 T cell receptor beta chains derived from one specimen sequenced in a study of tissue T cells after allogeneic stem cell transplantation. Assay used: immunoSEQ multiplex PCR; TCRdb lists only in-frame clones, some missing. This sample has more than 40,000 clones, with about 73% found just once. The sequenced sample consisted of sorted cells pooled from one or two spleens. Receptors were obtained from a pool of C57BL/6 mice in good health.

This clone is a singleton in its sample. Genes and germline are mouse. The read falls 1 residue short of the CDR3 end, and the missing part is taken from the germline J gene. The chain is built from TRBV15 and TRBJ1-1, with TRBD1 as a possible D gene (5 bases). CDR1 and CDR2 from the germline V gene are SGHND and FRSKSL. CDR3 length: 13 residues. V lost 3 bases, J lost 4 bases, and 9 bases lay in between. The CDR3 bases that were read are TGTGCCAGCAGTTTGGGGGAGAGCACAGAAGTCTTC. Encoded protein: CASSLGESTEVF. The whole CDR3 reads CASSLGESTEVFF.

A remark on this clone: Any gene name here is a mouse gene name. The read falls 1 residue short of the CDR3 end, and the missing part is taken from the germline J gene. The V gene is TRBV19, the J gene TRBJ1-4, with D perhaps matching TRBD1 (5 bases). Germline V gene lookup returns CDR1 FNHDT and CDR2 SITEND (reference sequence). The CDR3 has 15 amino acids. V lost 4 bases and J 0 bases, leaving 10 bases between the germline ends. The chain's CDR3 is CASSQSGISNERLFF. The CDR3 bases that were read are TGTGCCAGCAGTCAGTCAGGGATTTCCAACGAAAGATTATTT. Filled out from reference TRBV19 and TRBJ1-4, the complete variable domain reads GGIITQTPKFLIGQEGQKLTLKCQQNFNHDTMYWYRQDSGKGLRLIYYSITENDLQKGDLSEGYDASREKKSSFSLTVTSAQKNEMAVFLCASSQSGISNERLFFGHGTKLSVL.

With regard to this clone: Mouse gene names and germline throughout. CDR3: CASSQGTYSGNTLYF. The CDR3 DNA, read in part, is TGTGCCAGCAGCCAAGGGACATATTCTGGAAATACGCTCTAT. This chain joins TRBV5 and TRBJ1-3; D perhaps matches TRBD1 (5 bases). The missing CDR3 end, 1 residue past where the read stops, is filled in from the germline J gene. This CDR3 region has 15 residues. V lost 1 base to trimming and J lost 0 bases, with 7 bases between them. From germline, CDR1 is LGHNA and CDR2 YNLKQL (reference sequence).

This clone was seen a handful of times. These gene names are mouse names. Coverage ceases 1 residue before the CDR3 finishes, and the germline J gene fills in the end. The V gene is TRBV13-3, the J gene TRBJ2-1, with D possibly TRBD2 on 5 matching bases. Trimming stripped 3 bases from V and 0 bases from J, with 7 bases between. This CDR3 has 14 residues. Per germline, CDR1 NNHDY and CDR2 SYVADS. The chain's CDR3 is CASSVWVNYAEQFF. The DNA read from the CDR3 is TGTGCCAGCAGTGTCTGGGTTAACTATGCTGAGCAGTTC.

By its share, this clone is medium-sized. Gene names and germline refer to mouse. The CDR3 bases that were read are TGTGCCAGCAGCCCCGACAGGGGGCGAAACACAGAAGTCTTC. Protein: CASSPDRGRNTEVF. The entire CDR3 protein is CASSPDRGRNTEVFF. This rearrangement joins TRBV3 to TRBJ1-1; TRBD1 matches at 10 bases. The CDR3 end is not reached by the read, which stops 1 residue before it; the germline J gene fills it in. V lost 5 bases, J lost 1 base, and 4 bases stayed unmatched. Germline V gene sequence: CDR1 SNHLY, CDR2 FYNGKV (reference sequence). The CDR3 covers 15 residues.

Worth noting for this clone: The genes are named according to mouse. The CDR3 region is CASSPGLGSYEQYF. The sequenced CDR3 bases are TGTGCCAGCAGCCCCGGACTGGGGTCCTATGAACAGTAC. The genes are TRBV2 and TRBJ2-7; 9 bases line up with TRBD2. The CDR3 goes on 1 residue after the read ends, and that part is filled in from the germline J gene. V trimming: 4 bases; J trimming: 1 base; junction bases outside the gene matches: 2. Looked up from germline, CDR1 is LGHNA and CDR2 is YSYQKL. The CDR3 contains 14 residues.

For this clone: Mouse names are used for the genes. Read sequence stops 1 residue before the CDR3 end, and the germline J gene provides the missing end. The chain joins TRBV31 to TRBJ1-4; a possible D gene is TRBD1 (6 bases). The CDR3 contains 16 residues. Germline-derived CDR1 and CDR2 are GKSSPN and SITVG. Trimming removed 0 bases from V and 0 bases from J, with 11 bases in between. The CDR3 sequence: CAWSLGGAVSNERLFF. Partial CDR3 DNA: TGTGCCTGGAGTCTAGGGGGAGCGGTTTCCAACGAAAGATTATTT.